The 13 T cell receptor beta chains below were found in one sample sequenced in a study of shared clonotypes between healthy human individuals (dated by TCRdb to the early 2020s). The library was built by means of the immunoSEQ multiplex PCR assay. Drawn from immuneACCESS, this table holds only the in-frame rearrangements with V and J called that TCRdb kept. Clones are partly lost; checked studies trace under half to an unresolved V gene and leave the rest unexplained. The sample includes some 2,000,000 clones, with approximately 96% observed a single time. About 0.13% of the sample is in the top ten clones. Sequenced material: naive CD4+ T cells sorted from blood. Explained via the paper, the cell subset or site label denotes: CD45RA+ positively selected. These receptors were obtained from a man in his late teens or twenties in good health.

The chain links TRBV4-2 to TRBJ2-1; the D gene could be TRBD1 or TRBD2 (5 bases each). V lost 0 bases and J 2 bases, leaving 8 bases between the germline ends. The CDR3 consists of 15 residues. CDR1 and CDR2 from the germline V gene are LGHNA and YNFKEQ. The CDR3 loop is CASSQEWGTYNEQFF. The CDR3 coding sequence is TGTGCCAGCAGCCAAGAGTGGGGGACCTACAATGAGCAGTTCTTC.

The chain couples TRBV6-6 to TRBJ1-4; D is ambiguous. V lost 2 bases, J lost 8 bases, and 9 bases lay in between. Germline V gene lookup returns CDR1 MNHNY and CDR2 SVGAGI (reference sequence). CDR3 length equals 13 residues. CDR3 sequence: CASSYARLEKLFF. The CDR3 DNA follows: TGTGCCAGCAGTTACGCAAGACTAGAAAAACTGTTTTTT.

The chain uses TRBV5-1 and TRBJ1-1; perhaps TRBD1 as D (5 bases). Germline V lookup: CDR1 SGHRS, CDR2 YFSETQ. V lost 4 bases and J 4 bases, leaving 23 bases between the germline ends. CDR3 length: 17 residues. CDR3 region: CASSALPGPSGVTEAFF. In DNA form, the CDR3 reads TGCGCCAGCAGCGCCTTACCGGGACCCTCGGGGGTCACTGAAGCTTTCTTT.

This chain joins TRBV7-9 and TRBJ1-4; D remains unclear. Trimming took off 1 base at V and 0 bases at J, with 3 bases between the two ends. The CDR3 sequence is 14 residues long. The germline V gene has CDR1 SEHNR and CDR2 FQNEAQ (reference sequence). This chain's CDR3 is CASSLGPTNEKLFF. CDR3 DNA: TGTGCCAGCAGCTTAGGACCAACTAATGAAAAACTGTTTTTT.

V is TRBV28 and J is TRBJ2-3; 7 bases line up with TRBD2. The CDR3 consists of 15 residues. The germline V gene encodes CDR1 MDHEN and CDR2 SYDVKM. V trimming: 3 bases; J trimming: 1 base; junction bases outside the gene matches: 4. Here the CDR3 reads CASSFYRGGTDTQYF. The CDR3 coding sequence is TGTGCCAGCAGTTTTTACCGGGGGGGCACAGATACGCAGTATTTT.

The rearrangement joins TRBV5-4 to TRBJ2-2; TRBD1 aligns across 9 bases. Germline CDR1 is SGHNT and CDR2 is YYREEE (reference sequence). V lost 5 bases and J lost 7; bases outside the gene matches: 9. The length of the CDR3 is 15 residues. CDR3 DNA sequence: TGTGCCAGCAGTCGACAGGGGGTTGGAAACGGGGAGCTGTTTTTT. Its translation: CASSRQGVGNGELFF.

This clone was detected once. V usage is TRBV2 and J usage is TRBJ2-1, with 8 bases lining up with TRBD2. This CDR3 is built from 16 residues. With 0 bases clipped from V and 4 bases from J, the junction kept 5 bases outside the gene matches. The V gene's germline CDR1 is SNHLY and CDR2 FYNNEI. The CDR3 loop reads CASSEALSGSYNEQFF. In nucleotides, the CDR3 is TGTGCCAGCAGTGAAGCGCTCAGCGGGAGTTACAATGAGCAGTTCTTC.

This clone was observed once. The chain has TRBV4-1 and TRBJ1-1; a possible D gene is TRBD1 (5 bases). CDR1 and CDR2 (germline): MGHRA, YSYEKL. V lost 1 base to trimming and J lost 7 bases, with 10 bases between them. This CDR3 is built from 13 residues. The CDR3 region is CASSQVGGDEAFF. The CDR3 nucleotides are TGCGCCAGCAGCCAAGTGGGGGGGGATGAAGCTTTCTTT.

This clone showed up just a few times. The chain employs TRBV7-2 and TRBJ2-7; TRBD1 matches 8 bases. The CDR3 contains 14 residues. Losses at the gene ends were 6 bases for V and 5 bases for J; bases not matched to a gene: 9. In germline, CDR1 is SGHTA, CDR2 FQGNSA. CDR3 protein: CASRPGGSVHEQYF. In DNA form, the CDR3 reads TGTGCCAGCAGACCAGGGGGCTCTGTCCACGAGCAGTACTTC.

The genes are TRBV7-2 and TRBJ1-6; 9 nucleotides line up with TRBD1. This CDR3 comprises 16 residues. The V and J ends lost 4 bases and 8 bases, in that order; junction bases with no gene match: 9. CDR1 is SGHTA, CDR2 FQGNSA, per germline. The CDR3 DNA follows: TGTGCCAGCAGCTCTTACGGGACAGGGAGGGATTCACCCCTCCACTTT. The encoded protein is CASSSYGTGRDSPLHF.

The rearrangement joins TRBV28 to TRBJ2-2; D may match TRBD1 or TRBD2 (7 bases each). Per germline, CDR1 MDHEN and CDR2 SYDVKM. The CDR3 is 15 residues long. V dropped 8 bases and J dropped 0 bases, with 13 bases sitting between them. As DNA, the CDR3 is TGTGCCAGCGGGGGGGACAGCGCGAACACCGGGGAGCTGTTTTTT. It codes for CASGGDSANTGELFF.

The CDR3 bases are TGTGCCAGCTCACTACAGGGTCTCCTTTATAATTCACCCCTCCACTTT. Protein sequence: CASSLQGLLYNSPLHF. The rearrangement uses TRBV18 and TRBJ1-6, with a weak D call TRBD1 (6 bases). Germline V gives CDR1 KGHSH, CDR2 LQKENI. V lost 4 bases, J lost 4 bases, and 14 bases lay in between. This CDR3 region has 16 residues.

This chain connects TRBV2 to TRBJ2-1; D is uncertain. In germline, CDR1 is SNHLY, CDR2 FYNNEI. The V and J ends lost 6 bases and 12 bases respectively, with 12 bases between them. This CDR3 spans 11 amino acids. CDR3: CASSESVSQFF. DNA for the CDR3: TGTGCCAGCAGCGAATCCGTTTCGCAGTTCTTC.